These 19 T cell receptor beta chains were sequenced from one sample in a study of T cell repertoires in aging, cancer and after chemotherapy. Multiplex touch-down PCR with TRB-A/B primers amplified rearranged V-D-J TRB sequences. One entry per CDR3 protein, called by TCRdb with MiXCR from the multiplex PCR reads. The sample contains roughly 4,000 distinct CDR3 sequences, roughly 27% of which appear only once. TCR beta rearrangements were amplified from peripheral blood genomic DNA. Sample: blood. These receptors all come from a human donor in good health.

This sequence joins TRBV6-1 and TRBJ2-7; D uncertain. Deletions cut 0 bases from V and 12 bases from J, with 12 bases between. The CDR3 is made up of 12 amino acids. Germline loops: CDR1 MNHNS, CDR2 SASEGT. This CDR3 is CASSEATMSTYF. The DNA of the CDR3 is TGTGCCAGCAGTGAAGCAACTATGTCTACGTACTTC.

By frequency in the sample, this clonotype is large (0.1 to 1%). This sequence joins TRBV6-6 and TRBJ2-7, with a possible D match to TRBD2 (5 bases). V lost 1 base and J lost 6, with 13 bases in between. Per the germline V gene, CDR1 is MNHNY and CDR2 is SVGAGI (reference sequence). The CDR3 has 14 amino acids. This CDR3 reads CASSYLASAGEQYF. The CDR3 DNA reads as TGTGCCAGCAGTTACTTAGCGTCGGCGGGCGAGCAGTACTTC.

The genes are TRBV12-3 or TRBV12-4 and TRBJ2-3, with TRBD2 matching 8 bases. J lost 4 bases, V lost 6 bases, and 6 bases had no gene match. The CDR3 has 14 residues. The CDR3 DNA follows: TGTGCCAGCAGCCCGCAGACTAGCGCAGATACGCAGTATTTT. Protein product: CASSPQTSADTQYF.

This clonotype was picked up a small number of times. The chain recombines TRBV5-4 with TRBJ2-5; D uncertain. Per the germline V gene, CDR1 is SGHNT and CDR2 is YYREEE (reference sequence). V was pared by 4 bases and J by 5 bases, with 18 bases between. CDR3 length equals 15 residues. CDR3 in DNA: TGTGCCAGCAGCGCCCCGGGCAACCGTCCGGAGACCCAGTACTTC. Its protein product is CASSAPGNRPETQYF.

With regard to this clonotype: Its ends do not fully match the called genes, so a read error is possible. V is TRBV6-5 and J is TRBJ1-5; 8 bases line up with TRBD1. The germline V gene encodes CDR1 MNHEY and CDR2 SVGAGI. This CDR3 has 14 residues. The CDR3 DNA reads TGTGCCAGCAGCCCCGGACAGGGTAATCAGCGCCAGCATTTT. It translates to CASSPGQGNQRQHF.

The chain has TRBV18 and TRBJ2-2, with a possible D match to TRBD1 (6 bases). The germline V gene has CDR1 KGHSH and CDR2 LQKENI. The CDR3 spans 14 residues. Trimming left V 2 bases short and J 11 bases short, with 15 bases between. CDR3 protein: CASSPSGATSELFF. The CDR3 DNA sequence: TGTGCCAGCTCACCATCAGGGGCTACGTCCGAGCTGTTTTTT.

The chain carries TRBV27 and TRBJ2-7; D is unresolved. Germline V gene lookup returns CDR1 MNHEY and CDR2 SMNVEV (reference sequence). Trimming pared 4 bases from V and 2 bases from J, leaving 9 bases between. This CDR3 contains 13 residues. This CDR3 is CASSSVSTYEQYF. In DNA form, the CDR3 reads TGTGCCAGCAGTTCTGTCTCCACCTACGAGCAGTACTTC.

V and J are TRBV6-5 and TRBJ2-5; perhaps TRBD1 as D (6 bases). Germline CDR1 and CDR2: MNHEY and SVGAGI. V was shortened by 2 bases and J by 7 bases, with 17 bases between the two germline ends. The CDR3 sequence is 15 residues long. CDR3 nucleotide sequence: TGTGCCAGCAGTTACAGCCCCGGGCAGGGGTGGACCCAGTACTTC. Protein: CASSYSPGQGWTQYF.

This clonotype was seen a handful of times. The chain has TRBV6-1 and TRBJ2-1; weak D call: TRBD2 (5 bases). CDR1 is MNHNS, CDR2 SASEGT, per germline. This CDR3 spans 15 amino acids. V was cut by 6 bases and J by 4 bases, with 16 bases left in between. As DNA, the CDR3 is TGTGCCAGCAGCGCAGGACTCGGCTTTTACAATGAGCAGTTCTTC. It translates to CASSAGLGFYNEQFF.

This chain joins TRBV5-1 and TRBJ2-7; TRBD1 might be the D (6 bases). Trimming removed 5 bases at V and 2 bases at J, with 14 bases between. Germline V CDR1 and CDR2: SGHRS, YFSETQ. CDR3 length equals 14 residues. The CDR3 nucleotides are TGCGCCAGCAGGGCTCGCGGACAGACCTACGAGCAGTACTTC. Translation gives CASRARGQTYEQYF. The whole variable domain, remainder taken from reference TRBV5-1 and TRBJ2-7, is KAGVTQTPRYLIKTRGQQVTLSCSPISGHRSVSWYQQTPGQGLQFLFEYFSETQRNKGNFPGRFSGRQFSNSRSEMNVSTLELGDSALYLCASRARGQTYEQYFGPGTRLTVT.

This clonotype was counted a few times. Here the CDR3 DNA reads TGTGCCAGTAGTAGCGGACTGGACATTAACTATGGCTACACCTTC. Its protein is CASSSGLDINYGYTF. The chain couples TRBV19 to TRBJ1-2, with D possibly matching TRBD1 (5 bases). Germline CDR1 LNHDA, CDR2 SQIVND (reference sequence). The CDR3 length is 15 residues. V shed 4 bases and J shed 1 base, with 13 bases lying between them.

The chain employs TRBV4-1 and TRBJ2-2; 12 bases agree with TRBD2. CDR1 and CDR2 (germline): MGHRA, YSYEKL. Trimming at V came to 0 bases and at J to 4 bases, leaving 9 bases not matched to a gene. This CDR3 contains 19 residues. CDR3 in amino acids: CASSQDLWTSGASTGELFF. CDR3 sequence (DNA): TGCGCCAGCAGCCAAGATCTCTGGACTAGCGGGGCAAGCACCGGGGAGCTGTTTTTT.

The V and J genes are TRBV12-3 or TRBV12-4 and TRBJ1-2; D is uncertain. CDR3 size: 12 residues. Trimming took 1 base from V and 6 from J, leaving 6 bases between them. For the CDR3, the DNA is TGTGCCAGCAGTTTAGGCCGGAATGGCTACACCTTC. It encodes CASSLGRNGYTF.

In this sample, this clonotype is large. The chain combines TRBV29-1 with TRBJ1-6; D gene uncertain. Deletions cut 5 bases from V and 10 bases from J, with 9 bases between. The CDR3 loop spans 11 amino acids. Germline V CDR1 and CDR2: SQVTM, ANQGSEA. The CDR3, as DNA: TGCAGCGTTTTCCCCCCATCACCCCTCCACTTT. Its translation is CSVFPPSPLHF.

This clonotype is categorized as medium-sized. The gene calls are TRBV19 and TRBJ2-1; TRBD2 matches at 11 bases. Germline CDR1 reads LNHDA; CDR2 reads SQIVND (reference sequence). The CDR3 is 15 amino acids. After removal of 3 bases from V and 6 bases from J, the junction contained 4 bases not matched to a gene. CDR3 sequence reads: CASSIQLAGGNEQFF. As DNA, the CDR3 is TGTGCCAGTAGTATCCAGCTAGCGGGGGGCAATGAGCAGTTCTTC.

This clonotype was picked up a small number of times. The chain employs TRBV30 and TRBJ1-5; 9 bases match TRBD1. The CDR3 has 16 residues. Per the germline V gene, CDR1 is GTSNPN and CDR2 is SVGIG (reference sequence). With 0 bases clipped from V and 4 bases from J, the junction kept 7 bases outside the gene matches. This chain's CDR3 is CAWSVLGGQGNQPQHF. In DNA form, the CDR3 reads TGTGCCTGGAGTGTACTGGGGGGACAGGGAAATCAGCCCCAGCATTTT.

The chain carries TRBV6-1 and TRBJ2-7; weak D call: TRBD2 (6 bases). V lost 7 bases, J lost 1 base, and 11 bases lay in between. From germline, CDR1 is MNHNS and CDR2 SASEGT. CDR3 length: 13 residues. Here the CDR3 reads CASTLGSSYEQYF. CDR3 in DNA: TGTGCCAGCACCCTCGGGAGTTCCTACGAGCAGTACTTC.

V is TRBV18 and J is TRBJ2-2; possible D gene TRBD2, 5 bases. Per germline, CDR1 KGHSH and CDR2 LQKENI. This CDR3 region has 15 residues. Trimming pared 3 bases from V and 4 bases from J, leaving 12 bases between. CDR3 sequence: CASSPVRGITGELFF. The CDR3 nucleotides are TGTGCCAGCTCACCTGTACGGGGAATCACCGGGGAGCTGTTTTTT.

This clonotype counts as medium-sized. V usage is TRBV29-1 and J usage is TRBJ2-3; D tentatively fits TRBD1 or TRBD2 (6 bases each). The length of the CDR3 is 13 residues. CDR1 SQVTM and CDR2 ANQGSEA come from the germline V gene. V dropped 6 bases and J dropped 5 bases, with 15 bases sitting between them. The CDR3 is CSVRGDLRDTQYF. Written as DNA, the CDR3 is TGCAGCGTGAGGGGGGACTTAAGAGATACGCAGTATTTT.